These T cell receptor beta chains were read from a single sample in a study of blood T cell repertoires in COVID-19. The assay was immunoSEQ multiplex PCR, and TCRdb's table has in-frame clones only and misses some. Seen here are about 88,000 clones, around nine tenths observed once, and the top ten hold less than 2%. What was sequenced was peripheral blood. Receptors were obtained from a man aged 60 to 75 with acute or convalescent COVID-19. Each CDR3 is given with its conserved first and last residue. Fields, in order: clone size, D gene, J gene, V gene, CDR3 protein, CDR3 DNA. D genes are given only for firm matches. Clone size is given for some rows only: seen once, a few or many times, or a class if the clone is expanded.

.,TRBD1,TRBJ1-4,TRBV9,CASSVGDRVSKLFF,TGTGCCAGCAGCGTAGGGGACAGGGTTTCAAAACTGTTTTTT
.,.,TRBJ1-5,TRBV19,CASSTRRSGGNQPQHF,TGTGCCAGTAGTACACGAAGATCAGGGGGCAATCAGCCCCAGCATTTT
.,.,TRBJ1-5,TRBV5-1,CASSLFGGNQPQHF,TGCGCCAGCAGCTTATTCGGGGGGAATCAGCCCCAGCATTTT
.,TRBD1,TRBJ2-2,TRBV19,CASSVDRGAGELFF,TGTGCCAGTAGTGTAGACAGGGGGGCCGGGGAGCTGTTTTTT
few,TRBD1,TRBJ2-2,TRBV7-9,CASSPGTDNTGELFF,TGTGCCAGCAGCCCCGGGACAGATAACACCGGGGAGCTGTTTTTT
.,.,TRBJ1-3,TRBV5-1,CASSSQGGASGNTIYF,TGCGCCAGCAGCTCGCAAGGGGGGGCGTCTGGAAACACCATATATTTT
.,.,TRBJ2-5,TRBV11-2,CASSSLLGLGRGETQYF,TGTGCCAGCAGCTCGCTCCTTGGGTTGGGTAGGGGAGAGACCCAGTACTTC
once,.,TRBJ2-5,TRBV11-3,CASSLGTAQETQYF,TGTGCCAGCAGCTTAGGGACAGCACAAGAGACCCAGTACTTC
.,TRBD2,TRBJ2-1,TRBV27,CASSRGTSGMDEQFF,TGTGCCAGCAGCCGCGGGACTAGCGGGATGGATGAGCAGTTCTTC
.,TRBD2,TRBJ2-7,TRBV2,CASSDIVGGTSGRAGLYEQYF,TGTGCCAGCAGTGACATCGTCGGGGGGACTAGCGGGAGGGCCGGTCTCTACGAGCAGTACTTC
.,.,TRBJ2-3,TRBV5-1,CASSPDTPSTDTQYF,TGCGCCAGCAGCCCGGACACCCCTAGCACAGATACGCAGTATTTT
.,.,TRBJ2-2,TRBV19,CASSFDRSINTGELFF,TGTGCCAGTAGTTTCGACAGGAGTATTAACACCGGGGAGCTGTTTTTT
.,.,TRBJ1-4,TRBV5-6,CASSLGQWGKLFF,TGTGCCAGCAGCTTGGGACAGTGGGGAAAACTGTTTTTT
.,.,TRBJ2-4,TRBV2,CASSVAREDIQYF,TGTGCCAGCAGCGTAGCGCGTGAAGACATTCAGTACTTC
.,TRBD1,TRBJ1-6,TRBV7-6,CASSLEGGWGSPLHF,TGTGCCAGCAGCTTAGAAGGGGGCTGGGGCTCACCCCTCCACTTT
.,TRBD1,TRBJ1-4,TRBV5-1,CASSLEGQGKEKLFF,TGCGCCAGCAGCTTGGAGGGACAGGGGAAAGAAAAACTGTTTTTT
.,.,TRBJ2-3,TRBV21-1,CASSIPLGGFPSTDTQYF,TGTGCCAGCAGCATACCTTTAGGCGGTTTTCCTAGCACAGATACGCAGTATTTT
.,.,TRBJ1-5,TRBV21-1,CASSHNRGTSNQPQHF,TGTGCCAGCAGCCATAACAGGGGGACAAGCAATCAGCCCCAGCATTTT
.,.,TRBJ2-1,TRBV7-9,CASSLDLDNEQFF,TGTGCCAGCAGCTTGGACTTGGACAATGAGCAGTTCTTC
once,.,TRBJ2-1,TRBV9,CASRPTMEAGEQFF,TGTGCCAGCAGACCCACTATGGAGGCGGGGGAGCAGTTCTTC
.,TRBD2,TRBJ2-7,TRBV7-2,CASSLVSSGRSSYEQYF,TGTGCCAGCAGCTTAGTGTCTAGCGGGAGGAGCTCCTACGAGCAGTACTTC
.,TRBD2,TRBJ2-2,TRBV7-2,CASSPSGTRSHTGELFF,TGTGCCAGCAGCCCGTCCGGGACTAGGTCGCACACCGGGGAGCTGTTTTTT
.,.,TRBJ1-4,TRBV9,CASSPRGATNEKLFF,TGTGCCAGCAGCCCCCGGGGAGCAACTAATGAAAAACTGTTTTTT
.,.,TRBJ1-6,TRBV28,CASSLEGGRYNSPLHF,TGTGCCAGCAGTTTAGAGGGGGGGAGATATAATTCACCCCTCCACTTT
.,.,TRBJ1-2,TRBV5-4,CASSLDSYGYTF,TGTGCCAGCAGCTTGGATAGCTATGGCTACACCTTC
.,.,TRBJ2-5,TRBV5-4,CASSLGGPVGETQYF,TGTGCCAGCAGCTTGGGGGGCCCCGTGGGGGAGACCCAGTACTTC
.,.,TRBJ2-2,TRBV9,CASSVDSEVGELFF,TGTGCCAGCAGCGTAGATAGCGAAGTCGGGGAGCTGTTTTTT
.,TRBD2,TRBJ2-5,TRBV28,CASSLHSGYEGLTQYF,TGTGCCAGCAGTCTCCATAGCGGGTATGAAGGTTTGACCCAGTACTTC
.,.,TRBJ1-1,TRBV6-6,CASKGTEAFF,TGTGCCAGCAAGGGGACTGAAGCTTTCTTT
.,TRBD1,TRBJ1-6,TRBV10-2,CASKDRGGNSPLHF,TGCGCCAGCAAGGACAGGGGAGGTAATTCACCCCTCCACTTT
.,.,TRBJ1-4,TRBV6-2/TRBV6-3,CASSLQGVLGEKLFF,TGTGCCAGCAGTTTACAGGGAGTTTTGGGTGAAAAACTGTTTTTT
.,TRBD1,TRBJ1-2,TRBV28,CASSLLGGAGYTF,TGTGCCAGCAGTTTATTAGGGGGCGCAGGCTACACCTTC
.,.,TRBJ1-5,TRBV19,CASRTGDQPQHF,TGTGCCAGTAGGACAGGAGATCAGCCCCAGCATTTT
.,TRBD1,TRBJ1-1,TRBV30,CAWSATGPRTEAFF,TGTGCCTGGAGTGCGACAGGGCCGCGGACTGAAGCTTTCTTT
.,TRBD1,TRBJ1-2,TRBV24-1,CATTDRGGGYTF,TGTGCCACCACTGACAGGGGTGGCGGCTACACCTTC
.,TRBD2,TRBJ2-7,TRBV10-3,CATASGEANKQYF,TGTGCCACGGCTAGCGGAGAGGCTAACAAGCAGTACTTC
.,TRBD2,TRBJ2-7,TRBV9,CASSMGGAYEQYF,TGTGCCAGCAGCATGGGAGGGGCCTACGAGCAGTACTTC
.,TRBD1,TRBJ1-2,TRBV5-1,CASAPGQIYGYTF,TGCGCCAGCGCCCCGGGACAGATCTATGGCTACACCTTC
.,TRBD1,TRBJ1-6,TRBV6-7,CASTGGPLAPLHF,TGTGCCAGCACAGGGGGACCCCTAGCACCCCTCCACTTT
.,.,TRBJ2-7,TRBV11-1,CASSSAGTSGTEQYF,TGTGCCAGCAGCTCCGCGGGAACCTCCGGGACTGAGCAGTACTTC
.,TRBD2,TRBJ2-5,TRBV6-2/TRBV6-3,CASSRHPRGGGETQYF,TGTGCCAGCAGTCGACACCCGCGGGGGGGTGGGGAGACCCAGTACTTC
.,.,TRBJ1-1,TRBV11-2,CASSPAYTEAFF,TGTGCCAGCAGCCCCGCGTATACTGAAGCTTTCTTT
.,.,TRBJ1-1,TRBV6-1,CASSETGGTVNTEAFF,TGTGCCAGCAGTGAGACCGGAGGGACGGTGAACACTGAAGCTTTCTTT
.,TRBD1,TRBJ1-1,TRBV9,CASSPGTDTEAFF,TGTGCCAGCAGCCCCGGGACAGACACTGAAGCTTTCTTT
.,.,TRBJ2-3,TRBV15,CATSAEGGTTFGDTQYF,TGTGCCACCAGCGCCGAGGGCGGGACCACCTTTGGAGATACGCAGTATTTT